This T cell receptor (beta chain) was sequenced in a study of cytomegalovirus exposure and HLA in healthy donors. Study-wide results and caveats: Versus the approximately 720-donor mean, an Asian-associated ancestry cluster reportedly showed fewer N-insertions in a later analysis. Later on, an analysis tied 15,000 to 20,000 TCR beta sequences to HLA alleles at 0.05 false discovery rate. A later look showed TCR association rates differing by HLA locus, highest for DRB1 and lowest for HLA-C.

V was trimmed by 9 bases and J by 7 bases, leaving 15 bases between them. CDR3 length: 12 residues. Germline V CDR1 and CDR2: MNHNS, SASEGT. 60 Vbeta and 13 Jbeta primers were used in PCR. This table comes from immunoSEQ multiplex PCR, and its TCRdb copy is limited to in-frame clones, with some not included. This repertoire includes about 130,000 clones. About this clone itself: The antigen is not known.

Sequenced input: PBMCs. This sequence was found in a man under 40 in good health and CMV-seronegative. V gene TRBV6-1 combines with J gene TRBJ1-1, with unresolved D. CDR3: CASGRSGIEAFF. The CDR3 bases are TGTGCCAGTGGTCGGTCGGGGATTGAAGCTTTCTTT.